This T cell receptor (beta chain) was captured in a study of T cells in Graves' hyperthyroidism and ophthalmopathy. On the study more broadly: Any treatment followed the collection of peripheral blood at initial diagnosis.

Clinical symptoms, serum thyroxine, TRAb, thyroid ultrasound and orbital computed tomography informed diagnoses. The authors took PBMCs from 10 ml fresh peripheral blood. CDR3 size: 14 residues. V dropped 2 bases and J dropped 2 bases, with 9 bases sitting between them. CDR1 is LGHDT and CDR2 is YNNKEL in the germline V gene (reference sequence). This clonotype has a count of ten or more. Amplification yielded TCR beta CDR3 regions, with RNA transcripts as the source. With the HTBI primer set, the TCR CDR3 went through a first round of RT-PCR. TCRdb processed the multiplex PCR reads anew with MiXCR; each CDR3 protein has one entry. This table has hundreds of thousands of distinct CDR3 sequences, around 15% appearing once.

The sample consisted of blood. The V call is TRBV3-1, the J call TRBJ1-2, with no clear D. This TCR derives from a woman in her twenties or thirties with Graves' hyperthyroidism. CDR3 sequence reads: CASSQLRQNYGYTF. Here the CDR3 DNA reads TGTGCCAGCAGCCAATTGCGACAAAACTATGGCTACACCTTC.